This is a list of T cell receptor beta chains from one sample in a study of regulatory T cells in long-lasting Graves disease. TCRdb fed the multiplex PCR reads into MiXCR, producing one record per CDR3 protein. The sample has about 620,000 distinct CDR3 sequences; under 20% are singletons. These data were likewise used in another study, on T cells in Graves' hyperthyroidism and ophthalmopathy.

The input for sequencing was peripheral blood mononuclear cells (PBMCs), taken at new diagnosis, from a patient treated with antithyroid drugs. Receptor source: a woman aged 30 to 39 with Graves disease. Both conserved end residues are part of each CDR3. A D gene is named only where the DNA matches it firmly. Rows give clone size only sometimes, using once, few, many, or a class for an expanded clone.

>TRBV5-1|TRBJ2-7|TRBD1|many
CASSAETGDGLEQYF
TGCGCCAGCAGCGCCGAGACAGGGGACGGCCTCGAGCAGTACTTC
>TRBV18|TRBJ2-7|TRBD2|few
CASSPGLAGSLGSYEQYF
TGTGCCAGCTCCCCGGGACTAGCGGGATCGTTGGGCTCTTACGAGCAGTACTTC
>TRBV27|TRBJ2-1|.|.
CASSLWGPGTLYNEQFF
TGTGCCAGCAGTTTATGGGGGCCGGGGACCCTATACAATGAGCAGTTCTTC
>TRBV5-1|TRBJ2-1|TRBD2|.
CASSSGRVAGNYNEQFF
TGCGCCAGCAGCTCCGGTCGGGTAGCGGGAAACTACAATGAGCAGTTCTTC
>TRBV15|TRBJ1-4|.|.
CATSRDSRASEKLFF
TGTGCCACCAGCAGGGATTCCAGGGCGTCGGAAAAACTGTTTTTT
>TRBV20-1|TRBJ2-7|TRBD1|many
CSARDFQGADYEQYF
TGCAGTGCTAGAGATTTCCAGGGGGCGGACTACGAGCAGTACTTC
>TRBV6-1|TRBJ2-2|.|many
CASKSSQLGGTGELFF
TGTGCCAGCAAATCTTCTCAGCTAGGGGGAACCGGGGAGCTGTTTTTT
>TRBV5-1|TRBJ1-1|.|few
CASSIEGGAEAFF
TGCGCCAGCAGCATCGAGGGGGGTGCTGAAGCTTTCTTT
>TRBV6-1|TRBJ2-3|.|.
CASNPLALSTDTQYF
TGTGCCAGCAACCCCCTAGCGCTCAGCACAGATACGCAGTATTTT
>TRBV6-1|TRBJ1-1|.|many
CASSHLTGNTEAFF
TGTGCCAGCAGTCACCTGACAGGGAACACTGAAGCTTTCTTT
>TRBV2|TRBJ2-1|.|many
CASSQGGLREQFF
TGTGCCAGCAGTCAGGGAGGCTTACGGGAGCAGTTCTTC
>TRBV4-1|TRBJ1-4|.|many
CASSHREATNEKLFF
TGCGCCAGCAGCCATCGGGAGGCAACTAATGAAAAACTGTTTTTT
>TRBV20-1|TRBJ2-7|TRBD2|many
CSARAGTSGRAPYEQYF
TGCAGTGCTAGAGCCGGGACTAGCGGGAGGGCTCCCTACGAGCAGTACTTC
>TRBV3-1|TRBJ1-2|.|.
CASSLPRVANYGYTF
TGTGCCAGCAGCCTCCCACGGGTGGCTAACTATGGCTACACCTTC
>TRBV24-1|TRBJ2-1|TRBD2|few
CATSSAGTSAHEQFF
TGTGCCACCAGTTCAGCCGGGACTAGCGCCCATGAGCAGTTCTTC
>TRBV6-5|TRBJ1-5|TRBD1|many
CASSYSRTGSYQPQHF
TGTGCCAGCAGTTACTCGCGGACAGGATCCTATCAGCCCCAGCATTTT
>TRBV20-1|TRBJ1-5|.|many
CSAAGPNQPQHF
TGCAGTGCCGCTGGGCCCAATCAGCCCCAGCATTTT
>TRBV9|TRBJ2-5|.|few
CASSAGGLDQETQYF
TGTGCCAGCAGCGCTGGAGGGCTCGACCAAGAGACCCAGTACTTC
>TRBV5-1|TRBJ2-7|.|.
CASSRTNSYEQYF
TGCGCCAGCAGCCGAACTAACTCCTACGAGCAGTACTTC
>TRBV30|TRBJ1-5|.|many
CAWTQGEEPQHF
TGTGCCTGGACCCAGGGCGAGGAGCCCCAGCATTTT
>TRBV7-9|TRBJ2-7|.|.
CASSLSDSTAYEQYF
TGTGCCAGCAGCCTTTCAGACAGTACCGCCTACGAGCAGTACTTC
>TRBV20-1|TRBJ2-5|TRBD2|.
CSAAATITSGRTQYF
TGCAGTGCTGCCGCCACTATCACTAGCGGGAGAACCCAGTACTTC
>TRBV20-1|TRBJ2-1|.|.
CSARDETREQFF
TGCAGTGCTAGAGACGAGACTAGAGAGCAGTTCTTC
>TRBV5-1|TRBJ1-4|TRBD1|few
CASSLVLSGTGQKKLFF
TGCGCCAGCAGCTTGGTGTTGTCCGGGACAGGGCAGAAAAAACTGTTTTTT
>TRBV6-5|TRBJ2-7|.|.
CASSYVGLHEQYF
TGTGCCAGCAGTTACGTCGGCTTGCACGAGCAGTACTTC
>TRBV19|TRBJ1-1|TRBD1|.
CASRVQGRDTEAFF
TGTGCCAGTAGGGTACAGGGGAGGGACACTGAAGCTTTCTTT
>TRBV6-2/TRBV6-3|TRBJ2-5|TRBD1|many
CASRNPGTGLQTQYF
TGTGCCAGCAGGAACCCCGGGACAGGGTTGCAGACCCAGTACTTC
>TRBV9|TRBJ1-1|.|few
CASSEREGAGTNTEAFF
TGTGCCAGCAGCGAACGAGAGGGCGCGGGGACGAACACTGAAGCTTTCTTT
>TRBV20-1|TRBJ2-5|.|.
CSAPDLLETQYF
TGCAGTGCTCCGGACCTTTTAGAGACCCAGTACTTC
>TRBV29-1|TRBJ2-1|.|.
CSPVRNPGWNEQFF
TGCAGCCCCGTGAGGAACCCCGGTTGGAATGAGCAGTTCTTC
>TRBV6-1|TRBJ2-5|.|many
CASSGSEMETQYF
TGTGCCAGCAGTGGGTCCGAGATGGAGACCCAGTACTTC
>TRBV28|TRBJ1-1|.|many
CASRSPPGPPSNTEAFF
TGTGCCAGCAGGTCCCCGCCGGGACCCCCGTCGAACACTGAAGCTTTCTTT
>TRBV11-2|TRBJ2-7|.|many
CASSLGNVRGYEQYF
TGTGCCAGCAGCTTAGGGAACGTCCGGGGCTACGAGCAGTACTTC
>TRBV28|TRBJ2-1|.|many
CASMGRRGYNEQFF
TGTGCCAGCATGGGAAGGCGGGGCTACAATGAGCAGTTCTTC
>TRBV29-1|TRBJ1-5|.|few
CSVKQGLNQPQHF
TGCAGCGTCAAACAGGGTCTAAATCAGCCCCAGCATTTT
>TRBV18|TRBJ2-1|.|.
CASSPAEGLANEQFF
TGTGCCAGCTCACCGGCAGAGGGCCTGGCCAATGAGCAGTTCTTC
>TRBV20-1|TRBJ2-1|.|many
CSAEGGHSYNEQFF
TGCAGTGCCGAAGGAGGTCACTCCTACAATGAGCAGTTCTTC
>TRBV5-5|TRBJ2-3|TRBD2|.
CASSLGRLAEGYTQYF
TGTGCCAGCAGTTTGGGGCGACTAGCGGAGGGTTATACGCAGTATTTT
>TRBV4-1|TRBJ1-6|.|few
CASSQDGGGNSPLHF
TGCGCCAGCAGCCAAGATGGGGGAGGAAATTCACCCCTCCACTTT
>TRBV3-1|TRBJ1-6|.|few
CASSQVAGWGNSPLHF
TGTGCCAGCAGCCAAGTCGCAGGGTGGGGTAATTCACCCCTCCACTTT
>TRBV4-1|TRBJ2-5|.|few
CASSQRGTQETQYF
TGCGCCAGCAGCCAACGCGGAACCCAAGAGACCCAGTACTTC
>TRBV20-1|TRBJ2-7|TRBD2|many
CSASGLAGWEQYF
TGCAGTGCCTCGGGACTAGCAGGCTGGGAGCAGTACTTC
>TRBV3-1|TRBJ2-7|TRBD2|.
CASSPRTSGNYEQYF
TGTGCCAGCAGCCCGAGGACTAGCGGGAATTACGAGCAGTACTTC
>TRBV30|TRBJ1-2|.|many
CAWSLTWGLGYTF
TGTGCCTGGAGTCTAACCTGGGGGTTGGGCTACACCTTC
>TRBV7-2|TRBJ2-7|.|many
CASTLRGGNDYEQYF
TGTGCCAGCACCCTTAGGGGTGGCAACGACTACGAGCAGTACTTC
>TRBV27|TRBJ1-4|.|many
CASRQFGVGSTNEKLFF
TGTGCCAGCAGACAATTCGGGGTGGGATCAACTAATGAAAAACTGTTTTTT
>TRBV20-1|TRBJ2-5|.|.
CSARTPRLQEAQYF
TGCAGTGCTAGAACGCCGAGGCTCCAAGAGGCCCAGTACTTC
>TRBV20-1|TRBJ1-2|.|.
CSASGNYGYTF
TGCAGTGCTTCCGGTAACTATGGCTACACCTTC
>TRBV5-1|TRBJ1-2|TRBD1|.
CASSPGQGTMAGYTF
TGCGCCAGCAGCCCTGGACAGGGGACAATGGCTGGCTACACCTTC
>TRBV6-1|TRBJ2-5|.|many
CASSRGSGGLQETQYF
TGTGCCAGCAGTCGGGGATCAGGGGGACTCCAAGAGACCCAGTACTTC